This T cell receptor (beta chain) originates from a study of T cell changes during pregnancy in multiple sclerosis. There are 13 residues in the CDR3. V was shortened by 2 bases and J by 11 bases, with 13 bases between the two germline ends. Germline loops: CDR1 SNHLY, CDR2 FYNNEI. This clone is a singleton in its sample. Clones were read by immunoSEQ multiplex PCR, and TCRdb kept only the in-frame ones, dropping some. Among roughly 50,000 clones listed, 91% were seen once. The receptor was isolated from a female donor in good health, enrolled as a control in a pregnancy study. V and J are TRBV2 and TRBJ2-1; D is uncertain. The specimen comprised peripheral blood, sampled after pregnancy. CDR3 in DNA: TGTGCCAGCAGTGAAAACCTACCAGGAAAGCAGTTCTTC. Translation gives CASSENLPGKQFF.